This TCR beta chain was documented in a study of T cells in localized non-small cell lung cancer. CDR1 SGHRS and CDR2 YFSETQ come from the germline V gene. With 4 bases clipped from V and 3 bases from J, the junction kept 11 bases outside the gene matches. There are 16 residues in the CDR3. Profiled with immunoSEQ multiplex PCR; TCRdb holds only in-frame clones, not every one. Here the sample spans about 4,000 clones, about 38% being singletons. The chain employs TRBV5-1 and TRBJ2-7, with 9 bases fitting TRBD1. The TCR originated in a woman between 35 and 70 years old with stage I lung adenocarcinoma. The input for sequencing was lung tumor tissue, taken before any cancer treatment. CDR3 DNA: TGCGCCAGCAGCACCGGCCGGGACAGGGAATTCTACGAGCAGTACTTC. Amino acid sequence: CASSTGRDREFYEQYF.